This T cell receptor beta chain was identified during a study of metastatic and nonmetastatic thyroid tumors. This CDR3 has 12 amino acids. The germline CDR1 and CDR2 sequences are SNHLY and FYNNEI. The V end was cut by 5 bases, the J end by 4 bases, with 8 bases between. The entire patient cohort was treatment-naive prior to thyroid surgery. TCRdb re-analyzed the PCR reads through MiXCR. The sample yields about 18,000 clones, about 28% seen once. Sample share makes this clone medium-sized. Antigen unknown. Notes on the study in general: Within blood and tumor, benign nodules reportedly had significantly lower TCR beta diversity than malignant thyroid tumors did.

The specimen was tumor tissue. This sequence originates from a female donor with papillary thyroid cancer or a benign thyroid nodule (not recorded which). Some clones in this sample may be carry-over from other donors' samples. The chain is built from TRBV2 and TRBJ1-2; D remains unclear. CDR3 sequence: CASSSDFYGYTF. The CDR3 DNA sequence: TGTGCCAGCAGTTCTGACTTCTATGGCTACACCTTC.